This T cell receptor beta chain comes out of a study of blood T cell repertoires in COVID-19. Study details: T cells, B-cell-depleted T cells, or PBMCs supplied cDNA or gDNA.

This CDR3 is built from 16 residues. With V trimmed by 5 bases and J by 2 bases, 10 bases remained unmatched. In germline, CDR1 is SNHLY, CDR2 FYNNEI. Original handling: Amplification from reference gene primers served as the basis for estimated nucleated cell counts. Produced via immunoSEQ multiplex PCR; TCRdb's table is partial and in-frame only. From that table come the V and J calls and clone size; the DNA was used to work out D and trimming. In the table there are nearly 110,000 clones, around 83% of which are singletons. Sequenced: peripheral blood. The receptor's source is a man in his sixties or seventies with acute or convalescent COVID-19. The chain recombines TRBV2 with TRBJ2-3; 7 nucleotides line up with TRBD1. DNA of the CDR3: TGTGCCAGCAGTTCCTTTAAGGGGGCCATCACAGATACGCAGTATTTT. Its protein product is CASSSFKGAITDTQYF.